This TCR beta chain appears in the sequencing data of a study of blood T cell repertoires in COVID-19 (dated by TCRdb to 2018 to 2021). For the study in its entirety: The collaborator samples originated in the United States, Italy and Spain and spanned the acute and convalescent phases of COVID-19. A freely available public database, intended as a resource for researchers studying the immune response to SARS-CoV-2, is where the repertoires were released. The dataset comprised deeply sampled blood TCRbeta repertoires from subjects exposed to, actively infected with, or recovered from COVID-19. The material from the prospective study consisted of cDNA or gDNA derived from T cells, B-cell-depleted T cells, or PBMCs. Where available, HLA class I and class II types were taken from metadata supplied by the sample provider and were not determined by assay-based typing. The samples were drawn from the first 160 participants of the ongoing ImmuneRACE study and from 1,254 subjects provided by 6 global collaborators. Nearly every sample came with metadata listing a de-identified subject ID, COVID-19 status, age in years and sex. Overall results and qualifications from the work: Clinical and demographic metadata were provided uncurated, with the amount varying by source and participant.

Worth noting for this clone: This clone's antigen is unknown. Base qualities are not provided; no much larger clone lies one nucleotide away.

The CDR3, cysteine through phenylalanine, is 15 amino acids long. The CDR3 DNA has 45 bases and is translated from base 1. Clipping removes 5 bases from V and 5 bases from J, with 7 as the unmatched junction base count. Taken from the germline V gene, the CDR1 and CDR2 loops are SGHRS and YFSETQ. At one collaborating source in Seattle, patients were enrolled during active infection and were followed longitudinally through the course of disease. The collaborating institutions used their own protocols to collect whole blood in K2EDTA tubes. For TCRbeta analysis, collaborator samples were shipped as frozen whole blood, as isolated PBMCs, or as DNA extracted from either sample type. TCRbeta CDR3 regions were amplified from genomic DNA using the immunoSEQ Assay, a bias-controlled multiplex PCR. The paper's data handling went like this. The number of nucleated cells in each sample was estimated by amplification of reference gene primers within the assay. To quantify the absolute abundance of each unique TCRbeta CDR3 rearrangement, sequence reads were collapsed and filtered. For each sample, productive Simpson clonality was calculated by taking the square root of Simpson's diversity index across productive rearrangements. The immuneACCESS repertoire file appears here via TCRdb, limited to in-frame rearrangements. These files lack a portion of the clones; in checked studies, under half of the deficit traces to unresolved V genes, and the cause of the others is not known. For V, J and clone size, that table is used; D and trimming come from the DNA. This sample has over 250,000 clones in its table, and 86% of those were observed once. The top ten clones comprise about an eighth of the sample.

The source material was peripheral blood. The TCR sequence derives from a woman in her seventies with COVID-19, enrolled during active disease. In this chain, TRBV5-1 is recombined with TRBJ2-5, and 12 bases in between align with TRBD2. For the CDR3, the sequence is CASRPTSGGLETQYF. The bases read TGCGCCAGCAGACCTACTAGCGGGGGGCTGGAGACCCAGTACTTC. The CDR3 plus the reference TRBV5-1 and TRBJ2-5 genes for the other parts give the full variable domain: KAGVTQTPRYLIKTRGQQVTLSCSPISGHRSVSWYQQTPGQGLQFLFEYFSETQRNKGNFPGRFSGRQFSNSRSEMNVSTLELGDSALYLCASRPTSGGLETQYFGPGTRLLVL.